The rows below give T cell receptor beta chains drawn from one sample of a study of cytotoxic CD8 clonotypes in ibrutinib-treated CLL. Only in-frame clones appear in the TCRdb table, and some are missing; sequencing was by immunoSEQ multiplex PCR. The table shows roughly 170,000 clones, with roughly four fifths occurring only once. The specimen was PBMCs, collected after 24 months of ibrutinib treatment. These receptors all stem from a human donor with chronic lymphocytic leukemia. Both conserved end residues are part of each CDR3. The order of the fields is clone size, D gene, V gene, J gene, CDR3 protein, CDR3 DNA. The D gene is left open where the match is weak. Where a row states a size, it is once, few, many or the class of an expanded clone; other rows omit it.

NA,TRBD1,TRBV7-2,TRBJ2-7,CASSLRQGPSYEQYF,TGTGCCAGCAGCTTACGACAGGGGCCTTCCTACGAGCAGTACTTC
NA,NA,TRBV7-7,TRBJ2-6,CASSLYAGANVLTF,TGTGCTAGCAGCCTTTACGCTGGGGCCAACGTCCTGACTTTC
NA,NA,TRBV4-2,TRBJ1-4,CASSQDLDRRNEKLFF,TGTGCCAGCAGCCAAGATCTTGACAGGAGAAATGAAAAACTGTTTTTT
NA,NA,TRBV11-1,TRBJ2-5,CASSFRTVEETQYF,TGTGCCAGCAGCTTTCGGACAGTAGAAGAGACCCAGTACTTC
NA,NA,TRBV29-1,TRBJ1-1,CSVEATGNTEAFF,TGCAGCGTTGAGGCGACAGGGAACACTGAAGCTTTCTTT
NA,NA,TRBV5-1,TRBJ2-3,CASRISGASTDTQYF,TGCGCCAGCAGGATCTCAGGGGCCAGCACAGATACGCAGTATTTT
NA,TRBD1,TRBV30,TRBJ2-3,CAWSSGTGPLSTDTQYF,TGTGCCTGGAGTAGCGGGACAGGGCCCTTGAGCACAGATACGCAGTATTTT
NA,NA,TRBV9,TRBJ1-4,CASSAGTGTDEKLFF,TGTGCCAGCAGCGCAGGGACGGGCACGGATGAAAAACTGTTTTTT
NA,NA,TRBV5-6,TRBJ1-2,CASSPGQHYGYTF,TGTGCCAGCAGCCCCGGACAGCACTATGGCTACACCTTC
NA,NA,TRBV28,TRBJ1-1,CASSLWGQNTEAFF,TGTGCCAGCAGTTTATGGGGCCAGAACACTGAAGCTTTCTTT
NA,NA,TRBV7-9,TRBJ2-7,CASSLRQGDYEQYF,TGTGCCAGCAGCTTACGTCAGGGAGACTACGAGCAGTACTTC
once,TRBD1,TRBV7-9,TRBJ2-7,CASSFDWTGIIYEQYF,TGTGCCAGCAGCTTCGATTGGACAGGGATTATCTACGAGCAGTACTTC
NA,NA,TRBV6-1,TRBJ1-5,CASSEAQTQPQHF,TGTGCCAGCAGTGAAGCGCAAACTCAGCCCCAGCATTTT
NA,TRBD2,TRBV7-3,TRBJ2-1,CASSRVGTSGTGYNEQFF,TGTGCCAGCAGCCGGGTGGGGACTAGCGGGACTGGTTACAATGAGCAGTTCTTC
NA,NA,TRBV20-1,TRBJ1-1,CRSTPNTEAFF,TGCAGATCGACACCGAACACTGAAGCTTTCTTT
once,NA,TRBV7-2,TRBJ2-2,CASSLVFSGVGATGELFF,TGTGCCAGCAGCTTAGTTTTTTCCGGGGTTGGAGCCACCGGGGAGCTGTTTTTT
NA,NA,TRBV15,TRBJ1-4,CATSRRQTTTNEKLFF,TGTGCCACCAGCCGACGACAGACGACAACTAATGAAAAACTGTTTTTT